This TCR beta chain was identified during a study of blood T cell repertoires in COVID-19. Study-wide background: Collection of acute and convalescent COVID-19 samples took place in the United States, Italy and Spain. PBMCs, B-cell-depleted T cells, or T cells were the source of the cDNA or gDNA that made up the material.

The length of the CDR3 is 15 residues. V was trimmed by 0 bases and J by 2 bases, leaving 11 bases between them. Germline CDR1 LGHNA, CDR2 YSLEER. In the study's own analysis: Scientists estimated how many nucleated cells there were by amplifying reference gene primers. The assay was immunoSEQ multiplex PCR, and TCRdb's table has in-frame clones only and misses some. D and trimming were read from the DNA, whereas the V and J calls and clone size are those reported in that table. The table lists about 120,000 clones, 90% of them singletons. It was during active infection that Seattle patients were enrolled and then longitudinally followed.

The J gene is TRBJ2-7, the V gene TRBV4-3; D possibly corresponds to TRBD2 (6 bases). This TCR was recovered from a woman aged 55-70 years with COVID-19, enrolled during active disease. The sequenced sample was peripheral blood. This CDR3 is CASSQEYGTAYEQYF. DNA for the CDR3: TGCGCCAGCAGCCAAGAGTACGGGACTGCCTACGAGCAGTACTTC.